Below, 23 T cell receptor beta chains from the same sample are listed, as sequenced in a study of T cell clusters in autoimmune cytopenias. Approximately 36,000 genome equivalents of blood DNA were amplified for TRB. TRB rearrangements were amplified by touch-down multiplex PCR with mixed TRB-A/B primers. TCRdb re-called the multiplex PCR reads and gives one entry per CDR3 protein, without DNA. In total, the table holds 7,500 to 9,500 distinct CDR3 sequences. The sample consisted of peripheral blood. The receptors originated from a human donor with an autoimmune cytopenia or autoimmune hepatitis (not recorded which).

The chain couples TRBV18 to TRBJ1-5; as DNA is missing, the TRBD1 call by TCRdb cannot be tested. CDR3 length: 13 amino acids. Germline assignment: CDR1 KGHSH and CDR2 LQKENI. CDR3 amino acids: CASSYTGTQPQHF.

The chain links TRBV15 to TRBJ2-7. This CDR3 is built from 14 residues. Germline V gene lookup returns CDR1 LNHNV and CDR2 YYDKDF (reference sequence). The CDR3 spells CATSRDRGRYEQYF.

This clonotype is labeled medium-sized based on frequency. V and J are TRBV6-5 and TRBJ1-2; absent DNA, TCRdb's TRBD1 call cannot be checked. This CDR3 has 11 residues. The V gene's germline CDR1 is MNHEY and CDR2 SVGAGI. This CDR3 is CASSWGQGFTF.

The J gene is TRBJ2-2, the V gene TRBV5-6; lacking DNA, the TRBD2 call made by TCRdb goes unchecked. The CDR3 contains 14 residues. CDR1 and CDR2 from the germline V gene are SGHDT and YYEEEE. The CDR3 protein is CASSLLAGAGELFF.

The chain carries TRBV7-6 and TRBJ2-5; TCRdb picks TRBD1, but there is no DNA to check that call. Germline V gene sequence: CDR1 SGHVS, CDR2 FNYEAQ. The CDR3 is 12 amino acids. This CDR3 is CASSLGGVTQYF. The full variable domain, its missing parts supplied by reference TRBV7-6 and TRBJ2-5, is GAGVSQSPRYKVTKRGQDVALRCDPISGHVSLYWYRQALGQGPEFLTYFNYEAQQDKSGLPNDRFSAERPEGSISTLTIQRTEQRDSAMYRCASSLGGVTQYFGPGTRLLVL.

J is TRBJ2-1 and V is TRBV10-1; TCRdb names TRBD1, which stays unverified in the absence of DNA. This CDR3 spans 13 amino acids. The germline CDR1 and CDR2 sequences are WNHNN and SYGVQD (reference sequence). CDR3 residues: CASSREAYNEQFF.

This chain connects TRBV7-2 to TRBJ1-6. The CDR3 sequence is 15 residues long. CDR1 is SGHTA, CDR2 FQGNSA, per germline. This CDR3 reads CASSLDAGPNSPLHF. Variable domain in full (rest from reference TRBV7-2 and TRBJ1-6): GAGVSQSPSNKVTEKGKDVELRCDPISGHTALYWYRQSLGQGLEFLIYFQGNSAPDKSGLPSDRFSAERTGGSVSTLTIQRTQQEDSAVYLCASSLDAGPNSPLHFGNGTRLTVT.

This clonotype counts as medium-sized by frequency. The CDR3 is CASSYSDTVAGYTF. The chain combines TRBV6-6 with TRBJ1-2. Looked up from germline, CDR1 is MNHNY and CDR2 is SVGAGI (reference sequence). The CDR3 extends over 14 amino acids.

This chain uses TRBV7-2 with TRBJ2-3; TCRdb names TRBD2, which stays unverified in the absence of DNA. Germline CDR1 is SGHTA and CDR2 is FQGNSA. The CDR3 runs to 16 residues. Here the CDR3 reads CASSLRVAGITDTQYF.

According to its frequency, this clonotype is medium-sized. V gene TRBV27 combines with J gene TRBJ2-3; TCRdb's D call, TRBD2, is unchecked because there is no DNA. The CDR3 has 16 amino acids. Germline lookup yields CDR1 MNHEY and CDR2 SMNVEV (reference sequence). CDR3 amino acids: CASRVTSGSWEDTQYF.

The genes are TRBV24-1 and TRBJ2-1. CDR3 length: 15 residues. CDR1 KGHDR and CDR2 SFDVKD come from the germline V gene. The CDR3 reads CATSDLQRRGNEQFF.

CDR3 in amino acids: CASRPGQGGNQPQHF. The chain links TRBV27 to TRBJ1-5; the D call of TRBD1 rests on TCRdb alone, since no DNA is present to check it. This CDR3 is 15 amino acids long. Germline lookup yields CDR1 MNHEY and CDR2 SMNVEV (reference sequence).

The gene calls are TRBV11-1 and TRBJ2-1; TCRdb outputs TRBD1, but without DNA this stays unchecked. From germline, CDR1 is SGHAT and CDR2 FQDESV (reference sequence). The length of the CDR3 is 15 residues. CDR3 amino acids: CASSRQEASGNEQFF.

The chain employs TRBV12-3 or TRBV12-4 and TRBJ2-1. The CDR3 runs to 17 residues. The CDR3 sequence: CASSFSYDGDSYNEQFF.

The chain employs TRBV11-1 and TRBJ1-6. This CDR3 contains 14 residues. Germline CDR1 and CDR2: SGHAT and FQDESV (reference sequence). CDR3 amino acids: CASSFGHPPTPLHF.

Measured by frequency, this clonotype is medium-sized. This CDR3 is CASSEPGHMSEQYF. The rearrangement uses TRBV11-1 and TRBJ2-7; without DNA, the TCRdb call of TRBD1 cannot be checked. The CDR3 contains 14 residues. Germline V gives CDR1 SGHAT, CDR2 FQDESV (reference sequence). Combining the CDR3 with reference TRBV11-1 and TRBJ2-7 gives the whole variable domain EAEVAQSPRYKITEKSQAVAFWCDPISGHATLYWYRQILGQGPELLVQFQDESVVDDSQLPKDRFSAERLKGVDSTLKIQPAELGDSAMYLCASSEPGHMSEQYFGPGTRLTVT.

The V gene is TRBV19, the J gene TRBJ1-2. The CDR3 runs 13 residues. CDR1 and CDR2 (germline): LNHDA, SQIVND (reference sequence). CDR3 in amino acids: CASSERGNYGYTF.

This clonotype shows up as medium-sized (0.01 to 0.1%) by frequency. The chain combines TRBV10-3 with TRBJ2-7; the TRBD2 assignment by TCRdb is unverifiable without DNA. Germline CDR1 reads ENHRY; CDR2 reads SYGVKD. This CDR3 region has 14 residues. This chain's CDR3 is CAISEGLAGGEQYF.

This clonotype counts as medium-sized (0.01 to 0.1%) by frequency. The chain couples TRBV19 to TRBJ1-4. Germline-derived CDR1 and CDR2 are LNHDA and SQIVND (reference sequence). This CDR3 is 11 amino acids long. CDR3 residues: CASGKGIRLFF. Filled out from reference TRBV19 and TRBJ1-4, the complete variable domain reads DGGITQSPKYLFRKEGQNVTLSCEQNLNHDAMYWYRQDPGQGLRLIYYSQIVNDFQKGDIAEGYSVSREKKESFPLTVTSAQKNPTAFYLCASGKGIRLFFGSGTQLSVL.

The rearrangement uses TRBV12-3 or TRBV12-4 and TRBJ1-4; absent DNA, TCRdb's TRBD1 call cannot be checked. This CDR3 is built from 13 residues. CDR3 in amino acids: CASSIQDNEKLFF.

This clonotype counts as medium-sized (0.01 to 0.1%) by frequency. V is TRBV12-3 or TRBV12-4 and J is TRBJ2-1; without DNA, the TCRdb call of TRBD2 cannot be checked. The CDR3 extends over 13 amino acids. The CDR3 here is CASSFPPRSEQFF.

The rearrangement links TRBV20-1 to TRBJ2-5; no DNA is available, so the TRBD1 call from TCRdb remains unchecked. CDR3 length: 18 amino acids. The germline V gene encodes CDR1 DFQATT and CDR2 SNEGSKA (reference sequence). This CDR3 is CSASSLPGRGNFGETQYF.

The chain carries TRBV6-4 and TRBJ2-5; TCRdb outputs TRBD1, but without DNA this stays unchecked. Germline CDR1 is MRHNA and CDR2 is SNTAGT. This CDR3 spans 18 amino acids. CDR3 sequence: CASSLGQGLSPTFETQYF.